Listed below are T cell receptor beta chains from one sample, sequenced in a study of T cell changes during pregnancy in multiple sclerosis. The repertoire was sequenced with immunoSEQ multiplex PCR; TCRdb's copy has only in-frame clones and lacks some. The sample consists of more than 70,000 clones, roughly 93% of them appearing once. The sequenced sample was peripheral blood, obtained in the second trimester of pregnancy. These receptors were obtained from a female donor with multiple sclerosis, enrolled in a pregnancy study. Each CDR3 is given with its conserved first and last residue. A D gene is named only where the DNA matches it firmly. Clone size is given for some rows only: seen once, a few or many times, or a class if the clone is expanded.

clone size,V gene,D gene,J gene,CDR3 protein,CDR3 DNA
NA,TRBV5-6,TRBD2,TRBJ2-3,CASSLALAGASTDTQYF,TGTGCCAGCAGCTTGGCACTAGCGGGGGCCAGCACAGATACGCAGTATTTT
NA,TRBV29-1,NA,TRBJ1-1,CSVAREKGNTEAFF,TGCAGCGTTGCTAGGGAGAAGGGGAACACTGAAGCTTTCTTT
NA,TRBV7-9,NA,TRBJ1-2,CASSLYLGAEYGYTF,TGTGCCAGCAGCTTATATCTAGGGGCTGAGTATGGCTACACCTTC
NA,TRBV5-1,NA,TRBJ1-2,CASSLRPGTDGYTF,TGCGCCAGCAGCTTGAGACCAGGGACTGATGGCTACACCTTC
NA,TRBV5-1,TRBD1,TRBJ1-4,CASSLAPTGESEKLFF,TGCGCCAGCAGCTTGGCCCCGACAGGGGAATCTGAAAAACTGTTTTTT
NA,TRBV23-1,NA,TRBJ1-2,CASSHSTGTYYGYTF,TGCGCCAGCAGTCATTCCACCGGGACTTACTATGGCTACACCTTC
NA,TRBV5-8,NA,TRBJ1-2,CASEDRANYGYTF,TGTGCCAGCGAGGACAGAGCGAACTATGGCTACACCTTC
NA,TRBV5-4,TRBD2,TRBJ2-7,CASSLGWTSGGYEQYF,TGTGCCAGCAGCTTGGGGTGGACTAGCGGGGGATACGAGCAGTACTTC
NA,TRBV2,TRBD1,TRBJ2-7,CASSRDRGGEQYF,TGTGCCAGCAGTCGGGACAGGGGAGGCGAGCAGTACTTC
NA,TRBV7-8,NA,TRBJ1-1,CASSPQEGPIFF,TGTGCCAGCAGCCCCCAGGAGGGCCCCATATTCTTT
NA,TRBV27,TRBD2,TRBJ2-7,CATTTSDPSYEQYF,TGTGCCACCACCACTAGCGATCCTTCCTACGAGCAGTACTTC
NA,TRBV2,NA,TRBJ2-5,CASSVEQQETQYF,TGTGCCAGCAGCGTGGAACAGCAAGAGACCCAGTACTTC
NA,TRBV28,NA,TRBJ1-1,CASSRQVPEAFF,TGTGCCAGCAGCCGACAGGTCCCTGAAGCTTTCTTT
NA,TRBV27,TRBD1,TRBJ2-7,CASSLRVTGGVWAPTYEQYF,TGTGCCAGCAGTTTAAGGGTGACAGGGGGCGTTTGGGCCCCCACCTACGAGCAGTACTTC
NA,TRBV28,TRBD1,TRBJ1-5,CASSFWTGARGPQHF,TGTGCCAGCAGTTTTTGGACAGGGGCACGGGGGCCCCAGCATTTT
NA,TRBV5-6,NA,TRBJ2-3,CASSLTMGETDTQYF,TGTGCCAGCAGCTTGACCATGGGAGAAACAGATACGCAGTATTTT
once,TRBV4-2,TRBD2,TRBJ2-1,CASSRLAGGDYPNEQFF,TGTGCCAGCAGCCGCCTAGCGGGGGGGGATTACCCGAATGAGCAGTTCTTC
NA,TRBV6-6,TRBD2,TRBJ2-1,CASSPLLAGGSYEQFF,TGTGCCAGCAGCCCCCTATTAGCGGGGGGATCATATGAGCAGTTCTTC
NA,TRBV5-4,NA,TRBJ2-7,CASSLGGQSYEQYF,TGTGCCAGCAGCTTAGGTGGGCAGTCCTACGAGCAGTACTTC
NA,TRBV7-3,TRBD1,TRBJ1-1,CASSLGGSGGAFF,TGTGCCAGCAGCCTAGGGGGGTCAGGGGGAGCTTTCTTT
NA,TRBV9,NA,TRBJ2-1,CASSENENEQFF,TGTGCCAGCAGCGAAAATGAGAATGAGCAGTTCTTC
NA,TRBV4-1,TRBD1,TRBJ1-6,CASSHPGTANSPLHF,TGCGCCAGCAGCCACCCCGGGACAGCAAATTCACCCCTCCACTTT
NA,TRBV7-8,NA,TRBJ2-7,CASSPVLGVYEQYF,TGTGCCAGCAGCCCCGTGCTCGGGGTCTACGAGCAGTACTTC
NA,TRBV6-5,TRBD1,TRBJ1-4,CATGQGSNEKLFF,TGTGCCACCGGACAGGGGTCTAATGAAAAACTGTTTTTT
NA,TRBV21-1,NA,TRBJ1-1,CASSKNPGNTPEAFF,TGTGCCAGCAGCAAGAATCCAGGGAATACCCCTGAAGCTTTCTTT
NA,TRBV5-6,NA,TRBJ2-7,CASSFQGPTTYEQYF,TGTGCCAGCAGCTTCCAGGGCCCAACCACCTACGAGCAGTACTTC
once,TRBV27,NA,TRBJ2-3,CASSSPRDHTDTQYF,TGTGCCAGCAGTTCCCCGCGGGACCACACAGATACGCAGTATTTT
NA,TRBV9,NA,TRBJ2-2,CASSTPGSGGELFF,TGTGCCAGCAGCACACCCGGGAGCGGGGGGGAGCTGTTTTTT
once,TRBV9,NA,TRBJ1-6,CASSPAGLGSPLHF,TGTGCCAGCAGCCCCGCAGGGTTAGGTTCACCCCTCCACTTT
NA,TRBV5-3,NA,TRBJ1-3,CARSFRAEGSGNTIYF,TGTGCCAGAAGCTTTAGGGCGGAGGGCTCTGGAAACACCATATATTTT
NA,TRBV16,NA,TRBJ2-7,CASSQSGLGSYEQYF,TGTGCCAGCAGCCAATCCGGTTTGGGCAGCTACGAGCAGTACTTC
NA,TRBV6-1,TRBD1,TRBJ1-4,CASSERQGAGEKLFF,TGTGCCAGCAGCGAGAGACAGGGGGCGGGTGAAAAACTGTTTTTT
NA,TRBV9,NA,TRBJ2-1,CASSVEGSGDNEQFF,TGTGCCAGCAGCGTAGAAGGTAGCGGAGACAATGAGCAGTTCTTC
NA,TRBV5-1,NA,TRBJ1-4,CASSLEEGALREKLFF,TGCGCCAGCAGCTTGGAAGAAGGGGCCCTCAGGGAAAAACTGTTTTTT